This T cell receptor beta chain is drawn from a study of identifying expanded T cells in peripheral blood. Between the trimmed V and J ends, which lost 1 base and 2 bases, there was a span of 11 bases. The CDR3 has 15 amino acids. Germline loops: CDR1 SGHNT, CDR2 YENEEA. Repertoires were generated with immunoSEQ multiplex PCR, while TCRdb's copy carries only in-frame clones and drops some. The repertoire includes approximately 130,000 clones, roughly 84% of them detected once, and approximately 3% sits in the top ten. The receptor comes from a person aged 18 to 69 in good health. Sequenced: blood. V and J are TRBV11-3 and TRBJ1-2; D might be TRBD1 (6 bases). CDR3 loop: CASSLGGTRNYGYTF. The CDR3 DNA reads TGTGCCAGCAGCTTAGGGGGGACACGCAACTATGGCTACACCTTC.